This T cell receptor beta chain stems from a study of cytomegalovirus exposure and HLA in healthy donors. A multiplex PCR was run with 60 Vbeta primers and 13 Jbeta primers. Method: immunoSEQ multiplex PCR; TCRdb's copy keeps in-frame clones and lacks some. The table includes 150,000 to 200,000 clones, about three quarters detected once. The CDR3 runs to 18 residues. Trimming removed 2 bases at V and 1 base at J, with 18 bases between. Germline lookup yields CDR1 KGHSH and CDR2 LQKENI. The rearrangement links TRBV18 to TRBJ1-5, with D maybe TRBD1 (6 bases). Sequenced input: PBMCs. The receptor's source is a woman aged 45 to 65 in good health and CMV-seropositive. CDR3 DNA: TGTGCCAGCTCACCAAGGGGCCTAGGGGGTGCGAGCAATCAGCCCCAGCATTTT. Residues: CASSPRGLGGASNQPQHF.